One sample yielded the 4 T cell receptor beta chains listed below, sequenced in a study of cytomegalovirus exposure and HLA in healthy donors. PCR primers comprised 60 Vbeta and 13 Jbeta primers. Using immunoSEQ multiplex PCR, the repertoire was profiled, and TCRdb retains in-frame clones only, with some absent. The data contain some 190,000 clones, 75% to 90% of them singletons. Sequenced: PBMCs. These receptors were obtained from a girl aged 10 to 17 in good health and CMV-seropositive.

The rearrangement joins TRBV19 to TRBJ1-3; the D is unclear. Germline V lookup: CDR1 LNHDA, CDR2 SQIVND (reference sequence). The CDR3 is made up of 17 amino acids. Trimming pared 3 bases from V and 6 bases from J, leaving 21 bases between. CDR3 nucleotides: TGTGCCAGTAGTATCAACCTATACCAGGCAGAAGAAAACACCATATATTTT. The encoded protein is CASSINLYQAEENTIYF.

V gene TRBV6-6 combines with J gene TRBJ2-1, with TRBD2 matching 11 bases. The CDR3 runs to 15 residues. Looked up from germline, CDR1 is MNHNY and CDR2 is SVGAGI (reference sequence). Losses at the gene ends were 4 bases for V and 3 bases for J; bases not matched to a gene: 2. CDR3 bases: TGTGCCAGCAGTTTCGGGACTAGCGGCTACAATGAGCAGTTCTTC. Its translation: CASSFGTSGYNEQFF.

The chain couples TRBV4-2 to TRBJ2-5, with a tentative D call TRBD2 (5 bases). V was pared by 4 bases and J by 0 bases, with 12 bases between. The CDR3 length is 15 residues. Germline V gene lookup returns CDR1 LGHNA and CDR2 YNFKEQ. CDR3 sequence: CASSPTGRDQETQYF. The DNA for the CDR3 is TGTGCCAGCAGCCCCACCGGGCGGGACCAAGAGACCCAGTACTTC.

This chain links TRBV27 with TRBJ2-5, with D possibly being TRBD1 (7 bases). The CDR3 runs 15 residues. Germline assignment: CDR1 MNHEY and CDR2 SMNVEV (reference sequence). V was trimmed by 3 bases and J by 2 bases, leaving 13 bases between them. CDR3 nucleotides: TGTGCCAGCAGTTTCGGCGGGACAGCGCAAGAGACCCAGTACTTC. Translated: CASSFGGTAQETQYF.